The sequence of this TCR beta chain was determined in a study of monozygotic twins with inflammatory bowel disease. cDNA was produced in eight separate reactions per sample. Via template switching, UMIs carrying a 6-nucleotide sample barcode were introduced. PCR of TCRalpha and TCRbeta cDNA was nested, with two rounds of approximately 17 and 9 cycles. Each CDR3 protein gets one entry in TCRdb, which reprocessed the 5' RACE reads and gives no DNA. The sample table sets out roughly 150,000 distinct CDR3 sequences. About this clonotype itself: The antigen is undetermined.

Points from the study as a whole: No discrimination was achieved between different T cell subtypes.

This CDR3 has 16 amino acids. Looked up from germline, CDR1 is SGHAT and CDR2 is FQNNGV. Sequencing was performed on blood. The rearrangement links TRBV11-2 to TRBJ1-1. The receptor comes from a human donor with ulcerative colitis or Crohn's disease, or a healthy co-twin of an affected twin (not recorded which). CDR3 region: CASSARQWPMNTEAFF.